This TCR beta chain derives from a study of blood T cell repertoires in COVID-19. Across the whole study: Italy, Spain and the United States were the sources of the convalescent and acute COVID-19 samples. T cells, B-cell-depleted T cells, or PBMCs provided the cDNA or gDNA that served as material.

Per the original methods: Amplification with reference gene primers provided the estimates of nucleated cell counts. Only in-frame clones appear in the TCRdb table, and some are missing; sequencing was by immunoSEQ multiplex PCR. V and J calls and clone size are as listed in that table; D and trimming were resolved from the DNA. The sample lists around 200,000 clones, under 90% occurring once. This clone was seen once. The sequence was collected from a young man with active or convalescent COVID-19. Sequenced material: peripheral blood.

The CDR3 here is CASGAPPLDSNQPQHF. The CDR3, as DNA: TGTGCCAGTGGTGCCCCTCCACTTGATAGCAATCAGCCCCAGCATTTT. This chain connects TRBV19 to TRBJ1-5; no clear D. Germline-derived CDR1 and CDR2 are LNHDA and SQIVND (reference sequence). The CDR3 is made up of 16 amino acids. Trimming stripped 8 bases from V and 0 bases from J, with 17 bases between.